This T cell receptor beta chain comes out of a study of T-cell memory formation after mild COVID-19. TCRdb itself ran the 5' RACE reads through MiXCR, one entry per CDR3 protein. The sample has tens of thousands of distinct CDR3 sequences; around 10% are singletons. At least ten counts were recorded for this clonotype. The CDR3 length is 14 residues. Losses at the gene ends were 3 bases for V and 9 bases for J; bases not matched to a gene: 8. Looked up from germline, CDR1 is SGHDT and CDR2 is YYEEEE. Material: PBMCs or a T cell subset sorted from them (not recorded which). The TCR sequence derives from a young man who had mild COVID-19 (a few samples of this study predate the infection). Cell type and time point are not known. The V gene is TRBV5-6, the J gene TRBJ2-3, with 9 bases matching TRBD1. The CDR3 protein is CASSSGQGLVTQYF. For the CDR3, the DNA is TGTGCCAGCAGCTCGGGACAGGGACTCGTGACGCAGTATTTT. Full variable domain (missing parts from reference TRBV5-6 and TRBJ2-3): DAGVTQSPTHLIKTRGQQVTLRCSPKSGHDTVSWYQQALGQGPQFIFQYYEEEERQRGNFPDRFSGHQFPNYSSELNVNALLLGDSALYLCASSSGQGLVTQYFGPGTRLTVL.